This T cell receptor (beta chain) was captured by sequencing in a study of beta chain features in type 1 diabetes. The study, taken as a whole, reports: PCR may have favored shorter templates equally in patients and controls. The analysis here could not establish whether HLA type shapes TCRB rearrangement.

Remarks on this clone: Its cognate antigen is unknown.

V lost 3 bases to trimming and J lost 2 bases, with 14 bases between them. CDR1 is SGHRS, CDR2 YFSETQ, per germline. The CDR3 is 15 amino acids. Expressed TCRB transcripts were sequenced because the isolated RNA had all been reverse transcribed beforehand. Profiled with immunoSEQ multiplex PCR; TCRdb holds only in-frame clones, not every one. The table lists about 140,000 clones, over 8% of them singletons. Blood was collected once per donor into heparin, averaging approximately 0.12 L. Central memory, naive, regulatory and stem cell-like memory CD4+ cells were sorted by CD45RO/CCR7/CD25/CD127/CD95/CD27.

Input material: central memory CD4+ T cells from blood. This receptor was obtained from a woman in her thirties or forties in good health. The chain uses TRBV5-1 and TRBJ2-5; perhaps TRBD1 as D (6 bases). CDR3 sequence reads: CASSWAGTKQETQYF. DNA of the CDR3: TGCGCCAGCAGCTGGGCAGGGACAAAGCAAGAGACCCAGTACTTC. Full variable domain (outside the CDR3, taken from reference TRBV5-1 and TRBJ2-5): KAGVTQTPRYLIKTRGQQVTLSCSPISGHRSVSWYQQTPGQGLQFLFEYFSETQRNKGNFPGRFSGRQFSNSRSEMNVSTLELGDSALYLCASSWAGTKQETQYFGPGTRLLVL.